This TCR beta chain stems from a study of PD-1 blockade in classical Hodgkin lymphoma. Relapses following autologous stem cell transplantation were seen in all patients, with brentuximab vedotin exposure varying. Between the trimmed V and J ends, which lost 4 bases and 8 bases, there was a span of 15 bases. CDR3 length: 14 residues. Germline CDR1 is SGHRS and CDR2 is YFSETQ. Using immunoSEQ multiplex PCR, the repertoire was profiled, and TCRdb retains in-frame clones only, with some absent. The sample carries under 40,000 clones, more than 65% recorded once. The source is a human donor with classical Hodgkin lymphoma. Sequencing used peripheral blood mononuclear cells (PBMCs), obtained before the second cycle of nivolumab. V is TRBV5-1 and J is TRBJ2-2, with D perhaps matching TRBD1 (5 bases). The CDR3 is CASSQGASMGELFF. The CDR3 DNA reads as TGCGCCAGCAGCCAAGGGGCTAGTATGGGGGAGCTGTTTTTT.